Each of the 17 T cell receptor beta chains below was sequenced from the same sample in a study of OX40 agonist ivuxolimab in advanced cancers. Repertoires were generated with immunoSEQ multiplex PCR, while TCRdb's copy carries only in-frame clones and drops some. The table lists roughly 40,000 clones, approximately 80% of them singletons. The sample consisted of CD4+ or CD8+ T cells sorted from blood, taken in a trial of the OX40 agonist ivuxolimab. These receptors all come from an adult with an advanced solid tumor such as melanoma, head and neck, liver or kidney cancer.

In DNA form, the CDR3 reads TGTGCCAGCAGTGAACAGGGAGCCTCCTACAATGAGCAGTTCTTC. It codes for CASSEQGASYNEQFF. This rearrangement joins TRBV2 to TRBJ2-1; perhaps D is TRBD1 or TRBD2 (5 bases each). Germline V CDR1 and CDR2: SNHLY, FYNNEI. V lost 2 bases and J lost 0, with 8 bases in between. CDR3 size: 15 residues.

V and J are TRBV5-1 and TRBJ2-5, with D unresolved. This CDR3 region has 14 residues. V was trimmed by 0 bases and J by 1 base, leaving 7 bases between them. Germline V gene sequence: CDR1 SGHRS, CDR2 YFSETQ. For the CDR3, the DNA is TGCGCCAGCAGCTTGGAAGGGCCCCAAGAGACCCAGTACTTC. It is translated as CASSLEGPQETQYF.

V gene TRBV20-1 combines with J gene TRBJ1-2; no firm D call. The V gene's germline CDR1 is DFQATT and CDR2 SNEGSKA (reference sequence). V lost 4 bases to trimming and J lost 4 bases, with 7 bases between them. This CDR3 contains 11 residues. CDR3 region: CSATGPYGYTF. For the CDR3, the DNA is TGCAGTGCTACGGGCCCCTATGGCTACACCTTC.

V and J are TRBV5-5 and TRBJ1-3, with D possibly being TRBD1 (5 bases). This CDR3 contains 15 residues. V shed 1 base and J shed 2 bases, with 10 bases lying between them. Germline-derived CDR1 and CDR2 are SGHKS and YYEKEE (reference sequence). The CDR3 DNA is TGTGCCAGCAGCTTGACGCCAGGGCCTGGAAACACCATATATTTT. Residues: CASSLTPGPGNTIYF.

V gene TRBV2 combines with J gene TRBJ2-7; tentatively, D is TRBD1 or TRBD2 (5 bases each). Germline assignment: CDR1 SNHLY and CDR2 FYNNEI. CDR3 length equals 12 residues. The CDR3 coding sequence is TGTGCCAGCGGTGATGAGGGGTACGAGCAGTACGTC. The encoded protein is CASGDEGYEQYV.

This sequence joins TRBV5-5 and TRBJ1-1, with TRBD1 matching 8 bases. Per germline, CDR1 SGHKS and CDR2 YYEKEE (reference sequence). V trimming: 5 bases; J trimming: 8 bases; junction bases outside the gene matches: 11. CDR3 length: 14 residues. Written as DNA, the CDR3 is TGTGCCAGCAGTCACTATACAGGGGGACCAGAAGCTTTCTTT. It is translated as CASSHYTGGPEAFF. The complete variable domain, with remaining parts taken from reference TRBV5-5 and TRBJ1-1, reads DAGVTQSPTHLIKTRGQQVTLRCSPISGHKSVSWYQQVLGQGPQFIFQYYEKEERGRGNFPDRFSARQFPNYSSELNVNALLLGDSALYLCASSHYTGGPEAFFGQGTRLTVV.

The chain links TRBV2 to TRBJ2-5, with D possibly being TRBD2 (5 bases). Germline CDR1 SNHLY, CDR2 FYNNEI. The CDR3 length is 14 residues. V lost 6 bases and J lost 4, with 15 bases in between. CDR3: CASSEEVGLETQYF. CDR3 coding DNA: TGTGCCAGCAGCGAGGAGGTGGGGTTAGAGACCCAGTACTTC.

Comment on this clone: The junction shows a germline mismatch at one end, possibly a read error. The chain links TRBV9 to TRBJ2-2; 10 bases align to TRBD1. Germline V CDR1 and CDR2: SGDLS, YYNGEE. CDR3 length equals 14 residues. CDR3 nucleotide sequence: TGTGCCAGCCGACAGGGGGCGGGTGACCGGGGAGCTGTTTTT. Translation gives CASRQGAGDRGAVF.

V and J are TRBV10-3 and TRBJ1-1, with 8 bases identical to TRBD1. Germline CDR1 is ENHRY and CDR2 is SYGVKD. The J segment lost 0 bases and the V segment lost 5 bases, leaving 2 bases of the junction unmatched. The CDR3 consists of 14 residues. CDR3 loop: CAISQDRVNTEAFF. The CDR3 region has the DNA TGTGCCATCAGTCAGGACAGGGTGAACACTGAAGCTTTCTTT.

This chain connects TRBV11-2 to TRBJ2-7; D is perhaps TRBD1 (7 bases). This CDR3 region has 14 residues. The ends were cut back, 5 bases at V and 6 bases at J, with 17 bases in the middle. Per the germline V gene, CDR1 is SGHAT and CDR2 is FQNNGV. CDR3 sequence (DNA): TGTGCCAGCAGCCAGGGGGGTAGTTTAACCGAGCAGTACTTC. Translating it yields CASSQGGSLTEQYF.

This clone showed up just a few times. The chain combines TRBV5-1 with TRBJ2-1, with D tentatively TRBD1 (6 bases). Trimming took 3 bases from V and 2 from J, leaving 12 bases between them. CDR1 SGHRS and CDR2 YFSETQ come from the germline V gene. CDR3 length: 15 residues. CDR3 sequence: CASSSGTRTYNEQFF. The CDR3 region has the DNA TGCGCCAGCAGCTCCGGGACACGGACCTACAATGAGCAGTTCTTC.

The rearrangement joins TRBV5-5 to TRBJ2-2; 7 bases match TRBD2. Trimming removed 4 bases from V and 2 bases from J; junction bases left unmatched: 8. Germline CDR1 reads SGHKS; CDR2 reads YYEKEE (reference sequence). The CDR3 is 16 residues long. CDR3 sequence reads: CASSNPGRGNTGELFF. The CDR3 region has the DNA TGTGCCAGCAGCAACCCAGGGAGGGGAAACACCGGGGAGCTGTTTTTT.

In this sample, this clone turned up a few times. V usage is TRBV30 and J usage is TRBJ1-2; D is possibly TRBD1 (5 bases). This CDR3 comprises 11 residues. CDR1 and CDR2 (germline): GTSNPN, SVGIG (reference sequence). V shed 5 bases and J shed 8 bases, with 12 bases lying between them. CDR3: CAWGWGGGYTF. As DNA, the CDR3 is TGTGCCTGGGGATGGGGGGGAGGCTACACCTTC.

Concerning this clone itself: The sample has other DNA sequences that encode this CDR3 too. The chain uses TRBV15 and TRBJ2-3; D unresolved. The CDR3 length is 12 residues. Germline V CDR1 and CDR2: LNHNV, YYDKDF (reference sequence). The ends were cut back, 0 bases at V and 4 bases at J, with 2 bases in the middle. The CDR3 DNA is TGTGCCACCAGCAGAGATCCAGATACGCAGTATTTT. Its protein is CATSRDPDTQYF.

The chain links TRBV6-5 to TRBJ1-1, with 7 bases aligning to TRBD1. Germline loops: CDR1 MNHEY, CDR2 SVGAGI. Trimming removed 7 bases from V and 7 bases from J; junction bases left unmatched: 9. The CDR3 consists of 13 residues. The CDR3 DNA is TGTGCCAGCAACCCGACAGGGCTCGGTGAAGCTTTCTTT. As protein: CASNPTGLGEAFF.

CDR3 residues: CASTRTSAGYEQYF. The DNA of the CDR3 is TGTGCCAGCACCCGGACTAGCGCAGGGTACGAGCAGTACTTC. This chain joins TRBV7-2 and TRBJ2-7, with 9 nucleotides matching TRBD2. The germline V gene encodes CDR1 SGHTA and CDR2 FQGNSA. CDR3 length equals 14 residues. Losses at the gene ends were 7 bases for V and 4 bases for J; bases not matched to a gene: 8.

The CDR3 reads CASILDRGPTYGYTF. The CDR3 nucleotides read TGTGCCAGCATCCTCGACAGGGGGCCAACTTATGGCTACACCTTC. The rearrangement joins TRBV21-1 to TRBJ1-2; the table assigns TRBD1, which was not confirmed against the DNA. TRBV21-1 is noted as a pseudogene. The length of the CDR3 is 15 residues.